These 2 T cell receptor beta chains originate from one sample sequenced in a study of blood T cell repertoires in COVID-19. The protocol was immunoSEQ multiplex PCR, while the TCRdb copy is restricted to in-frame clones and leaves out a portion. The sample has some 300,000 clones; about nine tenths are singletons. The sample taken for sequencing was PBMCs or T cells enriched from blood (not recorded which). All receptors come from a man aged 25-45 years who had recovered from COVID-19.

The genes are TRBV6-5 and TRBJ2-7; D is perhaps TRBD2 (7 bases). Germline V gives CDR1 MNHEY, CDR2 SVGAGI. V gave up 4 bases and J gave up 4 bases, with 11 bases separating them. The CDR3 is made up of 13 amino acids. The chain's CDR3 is CASSFGGQYEQYF. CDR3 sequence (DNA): TGTGCCAGCAGTTTCGGGGGGCAGTACGAGCAGTACTTC.

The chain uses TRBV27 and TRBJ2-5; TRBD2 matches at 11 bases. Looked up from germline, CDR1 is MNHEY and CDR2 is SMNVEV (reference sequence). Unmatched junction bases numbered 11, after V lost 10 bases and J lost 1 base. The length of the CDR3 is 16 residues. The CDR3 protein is CATRTTSGGIQETQYF. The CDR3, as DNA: TGTGCCACCAGGACCACTAGCGGGGGAATCCAAGAGACCCAGTACTTC.